Below are 31 T cell receptor beta chains sequenced from a single sample in a study of blood T cell repertoires in COVID-19. The method was immunoSEQ multiplex PCR; TCRdb's version includes in-frame clones alone and lacks a portion of them. The sample consists of about 200,000 clones, roughly 89% of them appearing once. Sequenced input: peripheral blood. These receptor sequences come from a man aged 60 to 69 who had recovered from COVID-19.

The chain recombines TRBV10-3 with TRBJ1-5; 7 bases map to TRBD1. Looked up from germline, CDR1 is ENHRY and CDR2 is SYGVKD. This CDR3 region has 13 residues. The J segment lost 7 bases and the V segment lost 5 bases, leaving 5 bases of the junction unmatched. Here the CDR3 reads CAISTGERQPQHF. DNA for the CDR3: TGTGCCATCAGTACAGGGGAACGGCAGCCCCAGCATTTT.

The chain recombines TRBV19 with TRBJ1-1; 10 nucleotides agree with TRBD1. V trimming: 7 bases; J trimming: 8 bases; junction bases outside the gene matches: 10. This CDR3 has 14 residues. Per germline, CDR1 LNHDA and CDR2 SQIVND (reference sequence). The chain's CDR3 is CASNLGQGGTEAFF. CDR3 DNA: TGTGCCAGTAATCTTGGACAGGGGGGGACAGAAGCTTTCTTT.

This chain joins TRBV5-4 and TRBJ2-2; 11 bases align to TRBD2. Germline lookup yields CDR1 SGHNT and CDR2 YYREEE (reference sequence). The CDR3 sequence is 17 residues long. V lost 4 bases to trimming and J lost 5 bases; unmatched junction nucleotides: 10. DNA of the CDR3: TGTGCCAGCAGCCCGGAGGTAGCGGGAGGGCATACCGGGGAGCTGTTTTTT. Its translation: CASSPEVAGGHTGELFF.

The chain has TRBV5-1 and TRBJ2-6; 7 nucleotides match TRBD1. Germline V gene lookup returns CDR1 SGHRS and CDR2 YFSETQ. Trimming at V came to 5 bases and at J to 3 bases, leaving 8 bases not matched to a gene. The CDR3 has 16 amino acids. Here the CDR3 reads CASSLQGGFGANVLTF. For the CDR3, the DNA is TGCGCCAGCAGTTTACAAGGGGGCTTTGGGGCCAACGTCCTGACTTTC.

The V gene is TRBV6-6, the J gene TRBJ1-1; D is uncertain. There are 15 residues in the CDR3. V dropped 4 bases and J dropped 5 bases, with 17 bases sitting between them. Germline-derived CDR1 and CDR2 are MNHNY and SVGAGI (reference sequence). CDR3 loop: CASSSPHGGRTEAFF. As DNA, the CDR3 is TGTGCCAGCAGTTCTCCCCATGGAGGTCGGACTGAAGCTTTCTTT.

This clone was detected a few times. The chain has TRBV10-1 and TRBJ1-1, with TRBD1 matching 8 bases. The CDR3 covers 18 residues. Germline V gene lookup returns CDR1 WNHNN and CDR2 SYGVQD (reference sequence). V was clipped by 0 bases and J by 1 base; unmatched bases: 10. The CDR3 DNA reads TGCGCCAGCAGTGAGTCCTCTTGGCCAGGGGGCGCGAACACTGAAGCTTTCTTT. Protein: CASSESSWPGGANTEAFF.

The chain links TRBV6-5 to TRBJ1-5, with D hard to call. Germline values: CDR1 MNHEY, CDR2 SVGAGI. The CDR3 extends over 15 amino acids. The V and J ends lost 7 bases and 2 bases respectively, with 15 bases between them. The CDR3 here is CASTSRREGNQPQHF. The CDR3 DNA reads as TGTGCCAGCACCTCCCGTCGGGAGGGCAATCAGCCCCAGCATTTT.

The chain employs TRBV5-4 and TRBJ2-7; TRBD2 is a possible D gene (5 bases). V was pared by 4 bases and J by 3 bases, with 8 bases between. Looked up from germline, CDR1 is SGHNT and CDR2 is YYREEE (reference sequence). CDR3 length: 12 residues. The DNA for the CDR3 is TGTGCCAGCAGCCAAGGGAGCTACGAGCAGTACTTC. It is translated as CASSQGSYEQYF.

The chain links TRBV15 to TRBJ1-1; 7 bases match TRBD1. From germline, CDR1 is LNHNV and CDR2 YYDKDF (reference sequence). The V segment lost 8 bases and the J segment 1 base; nucleotides outside the gene matches: 10. The CDR3 has 15 residues. In DNA, the CDR3 is TGTGCCACCGGAGTCAGGGGGAACGGGAACACTGAAGCTTTCTTT. As protein: CATGVRGNGNTEAFF.

This clone appeared a single time. This chain links TRBV4-3 with TRBJ1-4, with D possibly being TRBD1 (6 bases). V was shortened by 0 bases and J by 8 bases, with 13 bases between the two germline ends. The CDR3 is 15 residues long. Germline loops: CDR1 LGHNA, CDR2 YSLEER. The CDR3 sequence is CASSQDGRGWEKLFF. The CDR3 DNA is TGCGCCAGCAGCCAAGATGGCAGGGGCTGGGAAAAACTGTTTTTT.

The chain carries TRBV4-1 and TRBJ2-5, with 11 bases that match TRBD2. Germline V gene lookup returns CDR1 MGHRA and CDR2 YSYEKL. V trimming: 3 bases; J trimming: 5 bases; junction bases outside the gene matches: 2. This CDR3 spans 14 amino acids. The CDR3 DNA reads TGCGCCAGCAGCCACCGACTAGCGGGGGAGACCCAGTACTTC. Its translation is CASSHRLAGETQYF.

The V call is TRBV28, the J call TRBJ2-4; D unclear. CDR3 size: 14 residues. Germline CDR1 MDHEN, CDR2 SYDVKM. With 5 bases removed from V and 0 bases from J, the gap between germline ends came to 8 bases. CDR3 coding DNA: TGTGCCAGCAGTCTGAGCCTAGCCAAAAACATTCAGTACTTC. This translates into CASSLSLAKNIQYF.

The rearrangement links TRBV5-1 to TRBJ2-7; 11 bases match TRBD1. Germline trimming cut 0 bases from V and 2 bases from J; bases unmatched to any gene: 7. Per the germline V gene, CDR1 is SGHRS and CDR2 is YFSETQ. The CDR3 is made up of 17 amino acids. The CDR3 DNA sequence: TGCGCCAGCAGCTTGGCCCCCCGGGACAGGGGGACCTACGAGCAGTACTTC. Its translation is CASSLAPRDRGTYEQYF.

The rearrangement uses TRBV19 and TRBJ1-1; a possible D gene is TRBD1 (6 bases). The germline V gene has CDR1 LNHDA and CDR2 SQIVND (reference sequence). The CDR3 sequence is 14 residues long. Deletions cut 3 bases from V and 2 bases from J, with 10 bases between. The CDR3 region is CASSIQGINTEAFF. As DNA, the CDR3 is TGTGCCAGTAGTATTCAGGGGATAAACACTGAAGCTTTCTTT. The full variable domain, rest sourced from reference TRBV19 and TRBJ1-1, is DGGITQSPKYLFRKEGQNVTLSCEQNLNHDAMYWYRQDPGQGLRLIYYSQIVNDFQKGDIAEGYSVSREKKESFPLTVTSAQKNPTAFYLCASSIQGINTEAFFGQGTRLTVV.

In DNA form, the CDR3 reads TGCGCCAGCAGTGAGTCGAATAGTTGGTCCTACAATGAGCAGTTCTTC. This sequence encodes CASSESNSWSYNEQFF. The chain combines TRBV10-1 with TRBJ2-1; D remains unclear. The CDR3 is made up of 16 amino acids. V gave up 0 bases and J gave up 1 base, with 10 bases separating them. Per germline, CDR1 WNHNN and CDR2 SYGVQD (reference sequence).

V is TRBV5-1 and J is TRBJ2-3, with D perhaps matching TRBD2 (6 bases). Trimming removed 7 bases at V and 2 bases at J, with 14 bases between. Germline V gene lookup returns CDR1 SGHRS and CDR2 YFSETQ. This CDR3 comprises 14 residues. In DNA form, the CDR3 reads TGCGCCAGCTCGGGACTCGGGAACACAGATACGCAGTATTTT. Amino acids: CASSGLGNTDTQYF.

The V gene is TRBV7-2, the J gene TRBJ2-3; 9 bases align to TRBD1. The germline CDR1 and CDR2 sequences are SGHTA and FQGNSA. V shed 0 bases and J 6 bases; nucleotides not matched to a gene: 7. The CDR3 contains 16 residues. CDR3 nucleotide sequence: TGTGCCAGCAGCTTAGCGAACGGACAGGGGAGGGATACGCAGTATTTT. Protein: CASSLANGQGRDTQYF.

The gene calls are TRBV7-8 and TRBJ2-2; TRBD2 agrees at 9 bases. The CDR3 runs 18 residues. Germline CDR1 is SGHVS and CDR2 is FQNEAQ. The J segment lost 2 bases and the V segment lost 5 bases, leaving 12 bases of the junction unmatched. CDR3 sequence reads: CASSPGSSGGPNTGELFF. CDR3 DNA sequence: TGTGCCAGCAGCCCCGGGAGTAGCGGGGGACCTAACACCGGGGAGCTGTTTTTT.

J is TRBJ2-5 and V is TRBV11-3; tentatively, D is TRBD2 (7 bases). Trimming removed 5 bases from V and 4 bases from J, with 14 bases in between. This CDR3 comprises 14 residues. CDR1 is SGHNT, CDR2 YENEEA, per germline. The CDR3 spells CASSPARGGETQYF. In DNA form, the CDR3 reads TGTGCCAGCAGCCCCGCTAGGGGGGGAGAGACCCAGTACTTC.

J is TRBJ2-2 and V is TRBV6-5, with D perhaps TRBD1 (6 bases). Trimming took 5 bases from V and 7 from J, leaving 14 bases between them. Per germline, CDR1 MNHEY and CDR2 SVGAGI. CDR3 length: 14 amino acids. The CDR3 DNA follows: TGTGCCAGCAGTCGTCGGGACAAGGACGGGGAGCTGTTTTTT. Encoded protein: CASSRRDKDGELFF.

The CDR3 region has the DNA TGTGCCAGCAGCGAGAACAGGGTCCAAGAGACCCAGTACTTC. Amino acids: CASSENRVQETQYF. The chain carries TRBV9 and TRBJ2-5; weak D call: TRBD1 (6 bases). V shed 3 bases and J shed 1 base, with 10 bases lying between them. The V gene's germline CDR1 is SGDLS and CDR2 YYNGEE. The length of the CDR3 is 14 residues.

The chain uses TRBV5-4 and TRBJ1-2; tentative D call: TRBD1 (5 bases). The ends were cut back, 5 bases at V and 0 bases at J, with 23 bases in the middle. The germline V gene has CDR1 SGHNT and CDR2 YYREEE (reference sequence). This CDR3 comprises 18 residues. Here the CDR3 DNA reads TGTGCCAGCAGAGGAGATGGGGGGGTCGCCAAAGCTAACTATGGCTACACCTTC. This codes for CASRGDGGVAKANYGYTF.

Comments on this clone: The same CDR3 is also encoded by other DNA sequences in this sample. The V and J genes are TRBV3-1 (or the pseudogene TRBV3-2) and TRBJ2-1; D is uncertain. Germline CDR1 is LGHDT and CDR2 is YNNKEL (reference sequence). The CDR3 sequence is 15 residues long. Trimming shortened V by 3 bases and J by 0 bases, and 9 bases separated the two germline ends. Here the CDR3 DNA reads TGTGCCAGCAGCCAGGGCCAGAGCTCCTACAATGAGCAGTTCTTC. Translated: CASSQGQSSYNEQFF.

The CDR3 here is CASSLDGRSYEQYF. Here the CDR3 DNA reads TGTGCCAGCAGCTTAGATGGCAGATCCTACGAGCAGTACTTC. The chain has TRBV11-3 and TRBJ2-7; D is uncertain. Germline CDR1 is SGHNT and CDR2 is YENEEA. This CDR3 is built from 14 residues. V dropped 0 bases and J dropped 1 base, with 7 bases sitting between them.

This chain joins TRBV6-1 and TRBJ2-7; D not certain. The CDR3 consists of 16 residues. The germline V and J ends were trimmed by 2 bases and 5 bases, with 19 bases remaining between them. Germline CDR1 MNHNS, CDR2 SASEGT. CDR3 sequence: CASSETDLGRYNEQYF. In DNA form, the CDR3 reads TGTGCCAGCAGTGAAACAGATTTGGGCAGGTACAACGAGCAGTACTTC.

The V call is TRBV5-1, the J call TRBJ1-1; D gene uncertain. V lost 0 bases, J lost 4 bases, and 7 bases lay in between. There are 13 residues in the CDR3. Germline CDR1 and CDR2: SGHRS and YFSETQ. CDR3 in DNA: TGCGCCAGCAGCTTGGGCGGAGCCACTGAAGCTTTCTTT. Translated, it gives CASSLGGATEAFF.

Turning to this clone: This same CDR3 is encoded by further DNA sequences in the sample. V usage is TRBV28 and J usage is TRBJ1-5, with 8 bases matching TRBD1. The CDR3 extends over 15 amino acids. CDR1 is MDHEN and CDR2 is SYDVKM in the germline V gene. The J segment lost 2 bases and the V segment lost 5 bases, leaving 5 bases of the junction unmatched. The DNA for the CDR3 is TGTGCCAGCAGTCCCGGACAGGGCGGCAATCAGCCCCAGCATTTT. Encoded protein: CASSPGQGGNQPQHF.

CDR3 coding DNA: TGCGCCAGCAGCTTGACCGGGACAGGGAGAATCTATGGCTACACCTTC. It specifies CASSLTGTGRIYGYTF. The rearrangement uses TRBV5-1 and TRBJ1-2, with 9 positions matching TRBD1. CDR1 is SGHRS, CDR2 YFSETQ, per germline. The length of the CDR3 is 16 residues. The V segment lost 1 base and the J segment 4 bases; nucleotides outside the gene matches: 8.

The V call is TRBV28, the J call TRBJ2-1; possibly TRBD2 for D (7 bases). V lost 1 base and J 15 bases, leaving 22 bases between the germline ends. The CDR3 is 15 amino acids. In germline, CDR1 is MDHEN, CDR2 SYDVKM. Here the CDR3 DNA reads TGTGCCAGCAGTTTATCGGGGAGGGGGGGTACGATTTCGTTCTTC. Protein sequence: CASSLSGRGGTISFF.

This chain connects TRBV4-2 to TRBJ1-3, with 8 bases aligning to TRBD1. Per germline, CDR1 LGHNA and CDR2 YNFKEQ. V trimming: 5 bases; J trimming: 0 bases; junction bases outside the gene matches: 6. CDR3 length: 16 residues. As DNA, the CDR3 is TGTGCCAGCAGCGATACCACAGGGGGCTCTGGAAACACCATATATTTT. It yields the protein CASSDTTGGSGNTIYF.

This clone has only a few counts. The chain links TRBV28 to TRBJ2-6; D remains unclear. Trimming cost V 2 bases and J 3 bases, with 8 bases left between them. Germline loops: CDR1 MDHEN, CDR2 SYDVKM. The CDR3 runs to 15 residues. CDR3 nucleotide sequence: TGTGCCAGCAGTTTACTGTCTTTTGGGGCCAACGTCCTGACTTTC. Translating it yields CASSLLSFGANVLTF.